This TCR beta chain was identified during a study of CD8 T cells in ankylosing spondylitis. The germline V gene encodes CDR1 LGHNA and CDR2 YNFKEQ. V was clipped by 0 bases and J by 4 bases, with 10 bases between them. This CDR3 region has 14 residues. Quantitative 5'-RACE with molecular barcodes produced the TCR beta libraries. TCRdb reanalysed the 5' RACE reads using MiXCR and keeps one entry per CDR3 protein. The sample holds a few hundred thousand distinct CDR3 sequences; 9.5% to 12% are singletons and the top ten take under 7%. This clonotype was counted at least ten times. Antigen specificity is unknown. Findings and caveats of the study: Eight highly homologous variants made up a TCR beta motif, and this motif appeared characteristic of ankylosing spondylitis blood. Researchers reportedly found disease-linked clones significantly enriched in matched ankylosing spondylitis synovial fluid. Some motif variants had been reported before (in reactive arthritis synovial fluid and blood).

The TCR comes from a male donor with ankylosing spondylitis or in good health (not recorded which). Sequencing input: blood, either unsorted or a sorted T cell fraction (not recorded which). The genes are TRBV4-2 and TRBJ2-7, with a weak D call TRBD1 (5 bases). The CDR3 sequence is CASSQDQGRYEQYF. DNA of the CDR3: TGTGCCAGCAGCCAAGATCAGGGTAGGTACGAGCAGTACTTC.